This TCR beta chain was sequenced for a study of early stage breast cancer tumors. There are a few counts of this clone. Using immunoSEQ multiplex PCR, the repertoire was profiled, and TCRdb retains in-frame clones only, with some absent. The sample lists roughly 20,000 clones; about 83% were seen once. CDR1 and CDR2 (germline): SGHNT, YYREEE (reference sequence). The trim removed 4 bases at V and 8 bases at J, leaving 9 bases unmatched. The CDR3 contains 15 residues. Sequencing used blood. The TCR sequence derives from a person aged 70 to 85 with breast cancer. The gene calls are TRBV5-4 and TRBJ1-2, with 12 bases aligning to TRBD1. DNA for the CDR3: TGTGCCAGCAGCCAGCCCGGGACAGGGGGCGCGGGCTACACCTTC. It codes for CASSQPGTGGAGYTF.